The rows below give T cell receptor beta chains drawn from one sample of a study of a mutant IDH1 vaccine in newly diagnosed glioma. What these receptors recognize is not known. Sequenced by immunoSEQ multiplex PCR; TCRdb stores in-frame clones only, minus some. The sample holds roughly 51,000 clones, about 81% seen once. Here the sequenced sample was PBMCs, taken from a glioma patient whose treatment included an IDH1 peptide vaccine. These receptor sequences come from a woman aged 40-49 years with glioma. Some clones in this sample may be carry-over from other donors' samples. CDR3s leave out the opening cysteine and the closing phenylalanine or tryptophan. The listing skips clone size in some rows; elsewhere it reads once, few, many or a size class.

v_gene	abundance	j_gene	CDR3aa
TRBV5-8	-	TRBJ1-2	ASSYRGGNGYT
TRBV5-4	-	TRBJ1-5	ASSLGGSNQPQH
TRBV18	-	TRBJ1-4	ASSSPGLRGGLF
TRBV20-1	-	TRBJ1-1	SARDYTEAF
TRBV7-2	-	TRBJ1-1	ASRRRGFDTEAF
TRBV4-1	-	TRBJ2-2	ASSLGTANTGELF
TRBV10-1	-	TRBJ2-5	ASSPRLQETQY
TRBV7-2	-	TRBJ1-2	ASSLRSDYGYT
TRBV2	few	TRBJ1-5	ASWTGRNQPQH
TRBV2	-	TRBJ2-3	ASNGASGESDTQY
TRBV6-1	-	TRBJ1-2	ASSEEWGGGYGYT
TRBV5-1	medium-sized	TRBJ1-5	ASSLEGDRPQH
TRBV19	-	TRBJ2-2	ASSISGGRAGELF
TRBV9	-	TRBJ2-5	ASLGYSSETQY
TRBV30	-	TRBJ2-3	AWSVPRWERGGVRTDTQY
TRBV30	-	TRBJ2-3	AGTEDPSTDTQY
TRBV9	-	TRBJ1-6	ASSVGEDSLNSPLH
TRBV6-9	-	TRBJ1-6	ASSYFRAESPLH
TRBV9	-	TRBJ2-7	ASSVEDPSYEQY
TRBV6-6	few	TRBJ1-1	ASSYMTDTEAF
TRBV5-1	once	TRBJ2-7	ASSRTRTYEQY
TRBV5-8	-	TRBJ1-3	ASSLVSGNTIY
TRBV9	-	TRBJ1-2	ASSVAGGQVNYGYT
TRBV19	-	TRBJ1-2	ASSARGGTVNYGYT
TRBV5-1	-	TRBJ1-5	ASSLSGFDQPQH